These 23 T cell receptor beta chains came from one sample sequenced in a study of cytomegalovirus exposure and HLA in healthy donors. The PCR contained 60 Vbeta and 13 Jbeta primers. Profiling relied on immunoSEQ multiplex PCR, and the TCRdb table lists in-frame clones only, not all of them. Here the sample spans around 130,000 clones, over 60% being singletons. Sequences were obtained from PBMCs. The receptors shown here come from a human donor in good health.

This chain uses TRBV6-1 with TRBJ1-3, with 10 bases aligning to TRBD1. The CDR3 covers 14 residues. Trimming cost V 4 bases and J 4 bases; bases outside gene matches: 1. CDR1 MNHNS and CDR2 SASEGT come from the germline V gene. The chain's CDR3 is CASSGQGAGNTIYF. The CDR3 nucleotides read TGTGCCAGCAGTGGACAGGGGGCCGGAAACACCATATATTTT.

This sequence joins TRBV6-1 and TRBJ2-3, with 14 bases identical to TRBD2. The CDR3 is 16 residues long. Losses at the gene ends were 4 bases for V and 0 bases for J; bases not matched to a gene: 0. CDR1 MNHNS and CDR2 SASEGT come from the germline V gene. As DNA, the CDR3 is TGTGCCAGCAGTGGGACTAGCGGGGGGAGCACAGATACGCAGTATTTT. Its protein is CASSGTSGGSTDTQYF.

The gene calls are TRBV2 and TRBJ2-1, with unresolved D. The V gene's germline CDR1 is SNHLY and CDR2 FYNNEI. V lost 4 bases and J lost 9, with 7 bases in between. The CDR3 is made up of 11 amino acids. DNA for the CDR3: TGTGCCAGCAGTGGCACTCGTGAGCAGTTCTTC. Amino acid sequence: CASSGTREQFF.

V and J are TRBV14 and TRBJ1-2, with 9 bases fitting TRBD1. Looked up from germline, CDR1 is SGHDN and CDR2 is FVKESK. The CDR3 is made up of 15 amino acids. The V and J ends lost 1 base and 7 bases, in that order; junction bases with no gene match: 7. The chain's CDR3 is CASSQVLGQGLGYTF. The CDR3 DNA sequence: TGTGCCAGCAGCCAAGTCCTGGGACAGGGACTTGGCTACACCTTC.

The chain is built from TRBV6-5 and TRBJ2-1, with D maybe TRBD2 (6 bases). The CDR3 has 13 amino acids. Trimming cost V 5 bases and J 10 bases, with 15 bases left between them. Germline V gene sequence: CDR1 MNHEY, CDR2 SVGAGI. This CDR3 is CASSGVGAGEQFF. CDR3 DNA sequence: TGTGCCAGCAGTGGCGTCGGGGCGGGGGAGCAGTTCTTC.

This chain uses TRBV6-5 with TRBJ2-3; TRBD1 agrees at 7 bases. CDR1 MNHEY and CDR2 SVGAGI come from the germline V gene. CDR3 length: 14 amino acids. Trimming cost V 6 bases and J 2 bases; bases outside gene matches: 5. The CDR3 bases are TGTGCCAGCAGGCAGGACAGGACCACAGATACGCAGTATTTT. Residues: CASRQDRTTDTQYF.

CDR3 sequence reads: CASSRTGGDEQYF. The CDR3 region has the DNA TGCGCCAGCAGCAGGACAGGGGGTGACGAGCAGTACTTC. The chain couples TRBV10-1 to TRBJ2-7, with 10 bases aligning to TRBD1. The germline V gene has CDR1 WNHNN and CDR2 SYGVQD (reference sequence). The CDR3 sequence is 13 residues long. With 6 bases clipped from V and 5 bases from J, the junction kept 4 bases outside the gene matches.

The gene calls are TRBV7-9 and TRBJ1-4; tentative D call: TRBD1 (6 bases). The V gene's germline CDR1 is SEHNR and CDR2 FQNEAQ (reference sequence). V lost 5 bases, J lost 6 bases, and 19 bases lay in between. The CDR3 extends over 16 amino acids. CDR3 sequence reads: CASSPSGDIGYEKLFF. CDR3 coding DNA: TGTGCCAGCAGCCCATCCGGGGACATCGGGTATGAAAAACTGTTTTTT.

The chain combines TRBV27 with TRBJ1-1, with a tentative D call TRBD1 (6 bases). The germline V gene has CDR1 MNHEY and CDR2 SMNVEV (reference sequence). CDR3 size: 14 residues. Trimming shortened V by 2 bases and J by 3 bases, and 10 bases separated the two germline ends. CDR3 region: CASSLVGGDTEAFF. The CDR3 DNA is TGTGCCAGCAGTTTAGTAGGGGGGGACACTGAAGCTTTCTTT.

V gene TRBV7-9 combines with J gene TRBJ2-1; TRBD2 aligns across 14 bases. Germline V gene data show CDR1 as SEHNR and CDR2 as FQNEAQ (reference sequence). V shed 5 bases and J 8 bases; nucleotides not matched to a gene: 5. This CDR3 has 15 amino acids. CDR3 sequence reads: CASSRTSGGRDEQFF. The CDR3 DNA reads TGTGCCAGCAGCCGGACTAGCGGGGGGCGGGATGAGCAGTTCTTC.

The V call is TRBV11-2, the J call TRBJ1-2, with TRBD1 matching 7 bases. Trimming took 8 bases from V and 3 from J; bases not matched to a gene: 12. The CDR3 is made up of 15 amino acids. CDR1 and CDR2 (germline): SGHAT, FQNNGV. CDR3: CASAASYGTDYGYTF. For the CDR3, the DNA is TGTGCCAGCGCAGCTTCCTACGGGACAGACTATGGCTACACCTTC. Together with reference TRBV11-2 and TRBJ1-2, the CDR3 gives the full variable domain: EAGVAQSPRYKIIEKRQSVAFWCNPISGHATLYWYQQILGQGPKLLIQFQNNGVVDDSQLPKDRFSAERLKGVDSTLKIQPAKLEDSAVYLCASAASYGTDYGYTFGSGTRLTVV.

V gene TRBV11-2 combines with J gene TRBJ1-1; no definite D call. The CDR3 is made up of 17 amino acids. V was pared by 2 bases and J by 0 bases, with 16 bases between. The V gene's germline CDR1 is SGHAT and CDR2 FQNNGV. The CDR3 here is CASSLSLQRGMNTEAFF. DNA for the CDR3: TGTGCCAGCAGCTTATCCCTCCAGCGGGGAATGAACACTGAAGCTTTCTTT.

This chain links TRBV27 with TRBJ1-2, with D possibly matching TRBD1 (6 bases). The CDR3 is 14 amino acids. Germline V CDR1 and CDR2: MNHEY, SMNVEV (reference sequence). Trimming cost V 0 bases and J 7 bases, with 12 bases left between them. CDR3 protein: CASSLSAGAGGYTF. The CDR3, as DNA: TGTGCCAGCAGTTTATCGGCAGGGGCTGGTGGCTACACCTTC.

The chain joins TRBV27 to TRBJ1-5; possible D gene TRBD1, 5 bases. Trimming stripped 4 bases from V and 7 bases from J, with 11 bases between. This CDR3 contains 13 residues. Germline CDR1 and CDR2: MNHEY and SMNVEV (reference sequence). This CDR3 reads CASSSRGSQPQHF. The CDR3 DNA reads TGTGCCAGCAGTTCACGGGGGTCCCAGCCCCAGCATTTT.

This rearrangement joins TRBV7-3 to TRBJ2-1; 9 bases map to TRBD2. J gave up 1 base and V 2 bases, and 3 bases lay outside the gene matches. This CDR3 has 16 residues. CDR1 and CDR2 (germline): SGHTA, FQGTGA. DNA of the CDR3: TGTGCCAGCAGCTTAGTTGCGGGGGGGTCCTACAATGAGCAGTTCTTC. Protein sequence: CASSLVAGGSYNEQFF.

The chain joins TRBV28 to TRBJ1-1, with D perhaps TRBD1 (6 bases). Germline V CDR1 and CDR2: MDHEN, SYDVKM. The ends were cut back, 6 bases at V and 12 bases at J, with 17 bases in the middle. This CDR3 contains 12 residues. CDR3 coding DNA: TGTGCCAGCAGCATGGGTCAGGGGCGGACTTTCTTT. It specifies CASSMGQGRTFF.

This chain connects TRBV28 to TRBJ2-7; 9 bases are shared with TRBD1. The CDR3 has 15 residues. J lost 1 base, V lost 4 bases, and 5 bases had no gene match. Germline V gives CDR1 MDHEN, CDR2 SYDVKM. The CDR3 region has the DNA TGTGCCAGCAGTTCACAGGGGGCTCCGTCCTACGAGCAGTACTTC. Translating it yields CASSSQGAPSYEQYF.

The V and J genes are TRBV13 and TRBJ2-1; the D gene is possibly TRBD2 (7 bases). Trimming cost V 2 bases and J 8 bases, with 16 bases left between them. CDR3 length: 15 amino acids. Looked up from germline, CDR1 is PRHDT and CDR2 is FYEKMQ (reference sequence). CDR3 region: CASSLRGARFYEQFF. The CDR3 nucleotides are TGTGCCAGCAGCTTACGGGGGGCCCGGTTTTATGAGCAGTTCTTC.

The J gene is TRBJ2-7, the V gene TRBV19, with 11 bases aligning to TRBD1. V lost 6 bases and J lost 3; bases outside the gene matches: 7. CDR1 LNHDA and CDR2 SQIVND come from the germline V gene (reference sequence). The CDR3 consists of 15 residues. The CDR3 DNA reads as TGTGCCAGTAGCCTCGGGACAGGGGGTAGCTACGAGCAGTACTTC. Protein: CASSLGTGGSYEQYF.

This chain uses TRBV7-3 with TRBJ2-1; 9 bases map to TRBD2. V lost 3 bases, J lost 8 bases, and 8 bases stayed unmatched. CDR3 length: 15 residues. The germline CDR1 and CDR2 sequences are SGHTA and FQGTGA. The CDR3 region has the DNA TGTGCCAGCAGCTTGGGGCGGGGGGGCCCTTATGAGCAGTTCTTC. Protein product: CASSLGRGGPYEQFF.

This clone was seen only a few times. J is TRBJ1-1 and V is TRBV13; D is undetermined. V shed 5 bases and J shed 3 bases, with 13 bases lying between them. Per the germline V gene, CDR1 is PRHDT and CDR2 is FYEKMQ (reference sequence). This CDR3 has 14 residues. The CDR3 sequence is CASSRGGTDTEAFF. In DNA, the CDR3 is TGTGCCAGCAGCCGCGGAGGAACGGACACTGAAGCTTTCTTT.

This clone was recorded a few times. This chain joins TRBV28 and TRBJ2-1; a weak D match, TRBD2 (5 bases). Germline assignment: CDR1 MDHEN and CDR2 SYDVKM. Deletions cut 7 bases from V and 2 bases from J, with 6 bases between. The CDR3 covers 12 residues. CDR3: CASTGTYNEQFF. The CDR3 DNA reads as TGTGCCAGCACCGGGACCTACAATGAGCAGTTCTTC.

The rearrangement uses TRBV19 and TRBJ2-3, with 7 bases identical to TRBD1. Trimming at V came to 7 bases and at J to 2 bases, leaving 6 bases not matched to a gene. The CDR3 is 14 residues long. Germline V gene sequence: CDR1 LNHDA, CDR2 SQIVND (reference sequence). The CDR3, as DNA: TGTGCCAGTACGTGGGGACAGAACACAGATACGCAGTATTTT. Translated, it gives CASTWGQNTDTQYF.